This T cell receptor (beta chain) originates from a study of graft-versus-host responses after intestinal transplantation. As to this clone: Other DNA sequences from this sample encode an identical CDR3 as well.

This CDR3 has 18 residues. The V end was cut by 0 bases, the J end by 7 bases, with 26 bases between. From germline, CDR1 is SGHDT and CDR2 YYEEEE. The protocol was immunoSEQ multiplex PCR, while the TCRdb copy is restricted to in-frame clones and leaves out a portion. The table records approximately 89,000 clones, around nine tenths of them present only once. Sequencing used PBMCs, obtained about 450 days after intestinal transplant. This clonotype was sampled from a human patient who received an intestinal transplant, so some T cells may come from the graft donor. V usage is TRBV5-6 and J usage is TRBJ2-7, with D perhaps TRBD2 (7 bases). The CDR3: CASSLADQFLAGAGEQYF. DNA of the CDR3: TGTGCCAGCAGCTTGGCGGATCAGTTCCTCGCGGGGGCGGGGGAGCAGTACTTC.